These 22 T cell receptor beta chains share one sample of origin, sequenced in a study of glioma-infiltrating T cells. The iRepertoire nested amplicon-rescue multiplex PCR amplified TCR alpha and beta CDR3s from RNA. One entry per CDR3 protein results from TCRdb running MiXCR on the multiplex PCR reads. The table lists about 9,200 distinct CDR3 sequences, approximately 57% of them singletons. Sequencing input: glioma tissue, nonneoplastic brain tissue, or PBMCs (not recorded which). The receptors come from a human donor with low-grade glioma or glioblastoma, undergoing nonglioma brain surgery, or in good health (not recorded which).

About this clonotype: The junction and the germline gene differ at one end; a read error may be behind it. The chain couples TRBV13 to TRBJ1-5; a weak D match, TRBD1 (5 bases). Germline CDR1 PRHDT, CDR2 FYEKMQ (reference sequence). The CDR3 is 13 amino acids. The CDR3 region is CASSFRMGQPLHF. CDR3 sequence (DNA): TGTGCCAGCAGTTTTCGTATGGGGCAGCCCCTGCATTTT.

Many counts were recorded for this clonotype. V gene TRBV29-1 combines with J gene TRBJ2-6; no firm D call. The CDR3 extends over 13 amino acids. Trimming pared 6 bases from V and 0 bases from J, leaving 6 bases between. The germline CDR1 and CDR2 sequences are SQVTM and ANQGSEA. The CDR3 DNA follows: TGCAGCGTCTACAGCTCTGGGGCCAACGTCCTGACTTTC. Residues: CSVYSSGANVLTF.

This chain connects TRBV27 to TRBJ2-5; TRBD1 might be the D (6 bases). Germline V gene lookup returns CDR1 MNHEY and CDR2 SMNVEV (reference sequence). The CDR3 contains 14 residues. Trimming removed 4 bases at V and 7 bases at J, with 16 bases between. CDR3: CASSSTGPPATQYF. As DNA, the CDR3 is TGTGCCAGCAGTTCTACAGGGCCACCGGCGACCCAGTACTTC.

V and J are TRBV4-1 and TRBJ2-5; D is undetermined. Germline lookup yields CDR1 MGHRA and CDR2 YSYEKL. This CDR3 is 16 amino acids long. V was pared by 4 bases and J by 6 bases, with 21 bases between. In DNA, the CDR3 is TGCGCCAGCAGCCCACCACTGATGCGACCTAAGAAGACCCAGTACTTC. This codes for CASSPPLMRPKKTQYF.

Details on this clonotype: Just one base apart from a much larger clone, this may be a read error. The chain employs TRBV5-4 and TRBJ2-1; D not certain. CDR1 and CDR2 (germline): SGHNT, YYREEE (reference sequence). The CDR3 extends over 15 amino acids. The V end was cut by 4 bases, the J end by 0 bases, with 11 bases between. The CDR3 bases are TGTGCCAGCAGCACAGATATTAGCTCCTACAATGAGCAGTTCTTC. It translates to CASSTDISSYNEQFF.

This clonotype has at least ten counts. Germline and junction disagree at one end, which may indicate a read error. The rearrangement joins TRBV3-1 to TRBJ1-3; D is uncertain. This CDR3 is 14 amino acids long. CDR1 is LGHDT, CDR2 YNNKEL, per germline (reference sequence). The CDR3 DNA reads TGTGCCATCAGCCTTTCGAGCTCTGGAAACACCATATATTTT. Encoded protein: CAISLSSSGNTIYF.

Of note for this clonotype: A junction boundary mismatches the germline segment, possibly from a read error. V gene TRBV15 combines with J gene TRBJ1-6; a possible D gene is TRBD1 (6 bases). This CDR3 has 16 amino acids. Germline loops: CDR1 LNHNV, CDR2 YYDKDF (reference sequence). The CDR3 nucleotides are TGTGCCGCCAGCAGTTCCGTACAGGGCGTGAATTCACCCCTCCACTTT. It codes for CAASSSVQGVNSPLHF.

This clonotype was counted many times. This sequence may be a read error, since a much larger clone differs from it by one base. V and J are TRBV20-1 and TRBJ2-1; TRBD2 aligns across 7 bases. CDR3 length equals 17 residues. The V and J ends lost 0 bases and 2 bases, in that order; junction bases with no gene match: 10. CDR1 and CDR2 (germline): DFQATT, SNEGSKA (reference sequence). CDR3: CSARDFRAGTTYNEQFF. The DNA for the CDR3 is TGCAGTGCTAGAGATTTTCGAGCGGGAACCACCTACAATGAGCAGTTCTTC.

This clonotype appeared many times. This sequence may be a read error, since a much larger clone differs from it by one base. This CDR3 is CASSLMNTEAFF. In DNA form, the CDR3 reads TGTGCCAGTAGTCTTATGAACACTGAAGCTTTCTTT. The gene calls are TRBV19 and TRBJ1-1; no firm D call. The CDR3 sequence is 12 residues long. Germline CDR1 LNHDA, CDR2 SQIVND (reference sequence). With 5 bases removed from V and 0 bases from J, the gap between germline ends came to 4 bases.

This chain joins TRBV20-1 and TRBJ2-7, with 9 bases that match TRBD2. The CDR3 length is 13 residues. V gave up 6 bases and J gave up 7 bases; unmatched junction bases: 10. Germline CDR1 DFQATT, CDR2 SNEGSKA (reference sequence). CDR3: CSALAGVEIEQYF. For the CDR3, the DNA is TGCAGTGCGTTAGCGGGAGTTGAGATTGAGCAGTACTTC.

The sample holds many counts of this clonotype. The rearrangement joins TRBV12-3 or TRBV12-4 to TRBJ2-7, with D perhaps being TRBD1 or TRBD2 (5 bases each). The CDR3 has 14 amino acids. With 4 bases removed from V and 0 bases from J, the gap between germline ends came to 10 bases. CDR3 residues: CASSWGRSSYEQYF. In nucleotides, the CDR3 is TGTGCCAGCAGTTGGGGACGAAGCTCCTACGAGCAGTACTTC.

The table lists this clonotype with a count of one. The junction does not match germline at one end; this may be a read error. V and J are TRBV28 and TRBJ2-7; 8 positions match TRBD2. Per germline, CDR1 MDHEN and CDR2 SYDVKM. The CDR3 length is 15 residues. CDR3 protein: CASSFSDSGTNEQYF. CDR3 in DNA: TGTGCAAGCAGTTTTAGCGATAGCGGGACAAACGAGCAGTACTTC.

The sample holds many counts of this clonotype. This clone may be a read error of a much larger clone one base away. CDR3 region: CASSELQDGEQYF. DNA of the CDR3: TGTGCCAGTAGTGAACTCCAGGATGGCGAGCAGTACTTC. The chain carries TRBV19 and TRBJ2-7; D not resolved. CDR1 and CDR2 from the germline V gene are LNHDA and SQIVND (reference sequence). The V gene lost 5 bases and the J gene lost 6 bases, with 14 bases spanning the gap. CDR3 length: 13 residues.

By share, this clonotype ranks as medium-sized. The chain carries TRBV19 and TRBJ1-1; 7 positions match TRBD1. The CDR3 length is 12 residues. Germline CDR1 reads LNHDA; CDR2 reads SQIVND (reference sequence). V shed 10 bases and J 2 bases; nucleotides not matched to a gene: 4. CDR3 nucleotides: TGTGCCATAAGGGACAGCAACACTGAAGCTTTCTTT. Translation gives CAIRDSNTEAFF.

This clonotype was counted at least ten times. A much bigger clone sits one base away, suggesting this may be a read error. This chain joins TRBV20-1 and TRBJ2-7; tentatively, D is TRBD2 (5 bases). CDR1 is DFQATT and CDR2 is SNEGSKA in the germline V gene (reference sequence). Trimming pared 4 bases from V and 0 bases from J, leaving 16 bases between. The CDR3 loop spans 15 amino acids. CDR3 in amino acids: CSATEPTTPSYEQYF. The DNA for the CDR3 is TGCAGTGCTACAGAACCGACTACCCCCTCCTACGAGCAGTACTTC.

This clonotype is deemed medium-sized. The CDR3 bases are TGTGCCAGCAGTGAAGACGTACCTACTACCCATCAGCCCCAGCATTTT. This gives the protein CASSEDVPTTHQPQHF. The V call is TRBV2, the J call TRBJ1-5; D remains unclear. V was cut by 1 base and J by 5 bases, with 15 bases left in between. In germline, CDR1 is SNHLY, CDR2 FYNNEI. The CDR3 runs to 16 residues.

For this clonotype: The junction shows a germline mismatch at one end, possibly a read error. The chain employs TRBV20-1 and TRBJ2-1; D is undetermined. CDR1 DFQATT and CDR2 SNEGSKA come from the germline V gene (reference sequence). The CDR3 has 16 amino acids. The CDR3 sequence is CSARDFASESYNEQFF. The CDR3 DNA sequence: TGCAGTGCTAGAGATTTTGCCTCGGAGAGCTACAACGAGCAGTTCTTC.

This clonotype was recorded many times. Just one base apart from a much larger clone, this may be a read error. This sequence joins TRBV7-6 and TRBJ2-2, with 7 bases fitting TRBD1. V shed 11 bases and J 0 bases; nucleotides not matched to a gene: 6. The CDR3 consists of 14 residues. The germline V gene has CDR1 SGHVS and CDR2 FNYEAQ. CDR3 DNA sequence: TGTGCCCGTTCAAGGGGGCCGAACACCGGGGAGCTGTTTTTT. It is translated as CARSRGPNTGELFF. Complete variable domain (other parts from reference TRBV7-6 and TRBJ2-2): GAGVSQSPRYKVTKRGQDVALRCDPISGHVSLYWYRQALGQGPEFLTYFNYEAQQDKSGLPNDRFSAERPEGSISTLTIQRTEQRDSAMYRCARSRGPNTGELFFGEGSRLTVL.

Remarks on this clonotype: This sequence may be a read error, since a much larger clone differs from it by one base. The rearrangement uses TRBV28 and TRBJ2-4; D gene unclear. CDR1 MDHEN and CDR2 SYDVKM come from the germline V gene. There are 15 residues in the CDR3. CDR3 sequence (DNA): TGTGCCAGCAGTTTCGGTTGTGTAGCCGAAAACATTCAGTACTTC. Translated: CASSFGCVAENIQYF.

In its sample, this clonotype ranks as medium-sized (0.01 to 0.1%). The J gene is TRBJ1-1, the V gene TRBV3-1, with no clear D. Per the germline V gene, CDR1 is LGHDT and CDR2 is YNNKEL (reference sequence). This CDR3 spans 15 amino acids. V was trimmed by 1 base and J by 4 bases, leaving 13 bases between them. DNA for the CDR3: TGTGCCAGCAGCCAAGTGGGTCCAGGTCTCACTGAAGCTTTCTTT. Translating gives CASSQVGPGLTEAFF.

This clonotype was detected a few times. A read error may explain this, as a much larger clone is one base away. Because it lacks the conserved phenylalanine or tryptophan at the end, this CDR3 is likely a read error. The chain carries TRBV25-1 and TRBJ2-1; 11 bases are shared with TRBD2. This CDR3 is 15 amino acids long. The V and J ends lost 1 base and 5 bases, in that order; junction bases with no gene match: 1. CDR1 MGHDK and CDR2 SYGVNS come from the germline V gene. The CDR3 nucleotides are TGTGCCAGCAGTGAATCGGGACTAGCGGACAATGAGCAGTTCCTC. Translating gives CASSESGLADNEQFL.

This clonotype was found many times. This chain connects TRBV24-1 to TRBJ2-1; 9 nucleotides align to TRBD2. Germline V gene sequence: CDR1 KGHDR, CDR2 SFDVKD. The junction had 6 bases not matched to a gene; V was cut back by 5 bases and J by 8 bases. The CDR3 sequence is 14 residues long. The CDR3: CATSAAGGLDEQFF. CDR3 sequence (DNA): TGTGCCACCAGTGCGGCGGGAGGGCTGGATGAGCAGTTCTTC.